The table lists the clone carrying this TCR beta chain with many counts. Its target is not known. TCRdb fed the RT-PCR reads into MiXCR, producing one record per CDR3 protein. The sample consists of 500,000 to 600,000 distinct CDR3 sequences, about 10% of them appearing once. The entry originates in a study of response to subunit inactivated influenza vaccine. Study-level findings and limits: Seasonal influenza vaccination, on each occasion, was suggested by the authors to recruit few new T cells.

The receptor was derived from a man between 45 and 60 years old who received an inactivated influenza vaccine. The starting material was PBMCs from blood, obtained on the day of vaccination.

The CDR3 nucleotides read TGCAGCGGGACACAGGGGGCTGGGGAGCAGTACTTC. This sequence encodes CSGTQGAGEQYF. V gene TRBV29-1 combines with J gene TRBJ2-7, with TRBD1 identical over 9 bases. The CDR3 runs 12 residues. J lost 7 bases, V lost 7 bases, and 8 bases had no gene match. The V gene's germline CDR1 is SQVTM and CDR2 ANQGSEA.